A selection of T cell receptor beta chains follows, all from one sample in a study of blood T cell repertoires in COVID-19. Using immunoSEQ multiplex PCR, the repertoire was profiled, and TCRdb retains in-frame clones only, with some absent. The table has approximately 270,000 clones, over 80% seen once; the top ten hold over 4%. The sample was PBMCs or T cells enriched from blood (not recorded which). Every receptor here comes from a woman aged 25 to 39 with acute COVID-19. Each CDR3 is given with its conserved first and last residue. D genes are given only for firm matches. Clone size appears in some rows only: once, few, many, or a class for an expanded clone.

j_call v_call d_call clone_size cdr3_aa cdr3_nt
TRBJ2-5 TRBV19 TRBD1 NA CASSATDRARETQYF TGTGCCAGTAGTGCCACGGACAGGGCCCGGGAGACCCAGTACTTC
TRBJ2-3 TRBV3-1/TRBV3-2 TRBD2 NA CASGTSGNTDTQYF TGTGCCAGCGGCACTAGCGGGAACACAGATACGCAGTATTTT
TRBJ2-2 TRBV9 NA NA CASSAQSSHTGELFF TGTGCCAGCAGCGCACAGAGTTCGCACACCGGGGAGCTGTTTTTT
TRBJ2-1 TRBV11-2 TRBD1 once CASSSVHGTGEDNEQFF TGTGCCAGCAGCTCCGTACACGGGACAGGGGAGGACAATGAGCAGTTCTTC
TRBJ2-2 TRBV3-1/TRBV3-2 TRBD1 NA CASSQEDRGPGELFF TGTGCCAGCAGCCAAGAGGACAGGGGGCCCGGGGAGCTGTTTTTT
TRBJ1-1 TRBV15 NA once CATSRDQLPIEAFF TGTGCCACCAGCAGAGATCAGTTGCCCATTGAAGCTTTCTTT
TRBJ2-7 TRBV28 TRBD2 NA CASSTSGDYEQYF TGTGCCAGCAGTACTAGCGGGGATTACGAGCAGTACTTC
TRBJ2-2 TRBV5-1 NA NA CASSLEAGAAGELFF TGCGCCAGCAGCTTGGAGGCAGGGGCGGCCGGGGAGCTGTTTTTT
TRBJ2-2 TRBV10-2 TRBD2 NA CASILTGGTGELFF TGCGCCAGCATCCTCACGGGGGGCACCGGGGAGCTGTTTTTT
TRBJ2-3 TRBV5-1 NA NA CASREGSDTQYF TGCGCCAGCAGGGAGGGTTCGGATACGCAGTATTTT
TRBJ1-6 TRBV5-1 NA NA CASSLEGVNSPLHF TGCGCCAGCAGCTTAGAAGGGGTTAATTCACCCCTCCACTTT
TRBJ2-7 TRBV5-8 TRBD2 NA CASSFLGLARISYEQYF TGTGCCAGCAGCTTTCTGGGACTAGCGCGCATCTCCTACGAGCAGTACTTC
TRBJ2-2 TRBV4-1 TRBD1 NA CASSQGTGGDTGELFF TGCGCCAGCAGCCAGGGGACAGGGGGCGACACCGGGGAGCTGTTTTTT
TRBJ2-1 TRBV28 TRBD2 NA CASSFGTSGRGPYNEQFF TGTGCCAGCAGTTTCGGGACTAGCGGGAGAGGTCCCTACAATGAGCAGTTCTTC
TRBJ2-7 TRBV5-8 TRBD1 NA CASILDRDYEQYF TGTGCCAGCATACTGGACAGGGACTACGAGCAGTACTTC
TRBJ1-5 TRBV12-1 NA NA CASSLHPGQGNQPQHF TGTGCCAGCAGCTTACATCCGGGACAGGGGAATCAGCCCCAGCATTTT
TRBJ2-2 TRBV11-2 NA few CASSSWRARATGELFF TGTGCCAGCAGCTCGTGGCGCGCCAGGGCCACCGGGGAGCTGTTTTTT
TRBJ2-7 TRBV27 TRBD1 NA CASSFRDSAPEQYF TGTGCCAGCAGTTTTCGGGACAGCGCCCCCGAGCAGTACTTC
TRBJ2-7 TRBV4-3 TRBD2 NA CASSQGRAGAYEQYF TGCGCCAGCAGCCAAGGTCGTGCGGGAGCCTACGAGCAGTACTTC
TRBJ2-1 TRBV5-1 NA NA CASSLVSSWTSNSLSYNEQFF TGCGCCAGCAGCTTGGTTAGTAGTTGGACTTCTAATTCCCTATCCTACAATGAGCAGTTCTTC
TRBJ1-1 TRBV19 NA NA CASIAGQLNTEAFF TGTGCCAGTATTGCGGGGCAGTTGAACACTGAAGCTTTCTTT
TRBJ2-5 TRBV14 NA once CASSQSRVDTQYF TGTGCCAGCAGCCAATCCAGGGTTGACACCCAGTACTTC